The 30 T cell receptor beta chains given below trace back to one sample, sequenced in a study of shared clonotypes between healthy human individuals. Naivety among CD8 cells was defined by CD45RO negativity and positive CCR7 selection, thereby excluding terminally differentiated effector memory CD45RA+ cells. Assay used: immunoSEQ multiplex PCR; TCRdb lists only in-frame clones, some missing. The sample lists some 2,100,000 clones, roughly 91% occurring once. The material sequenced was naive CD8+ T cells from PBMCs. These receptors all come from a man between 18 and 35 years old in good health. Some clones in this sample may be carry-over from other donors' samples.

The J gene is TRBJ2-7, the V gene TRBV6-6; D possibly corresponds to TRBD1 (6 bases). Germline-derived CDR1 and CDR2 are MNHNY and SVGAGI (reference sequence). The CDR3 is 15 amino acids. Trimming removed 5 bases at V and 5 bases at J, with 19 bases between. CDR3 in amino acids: CASSLIITGSHEQYF. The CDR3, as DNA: TGTGCCAGCAGTCTCATAATTACAGGGAGTCACGAGCAGTACTTC.

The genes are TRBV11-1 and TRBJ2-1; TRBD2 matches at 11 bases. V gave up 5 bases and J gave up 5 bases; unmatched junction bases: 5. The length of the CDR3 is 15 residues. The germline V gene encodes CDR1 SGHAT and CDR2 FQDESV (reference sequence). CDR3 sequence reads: CASSPGLAVNNEQFF. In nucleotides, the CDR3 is TGTGCCAGCAGCCCGGGACTAGCGGTAAACAATGAGCAGTTCTTC. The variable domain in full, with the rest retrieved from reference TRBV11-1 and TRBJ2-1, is EAEVAQSPRYKITEKSQAVAFWCDPISGHATLYWYRQILGQGPELLVQFQDESVVDDSQLPKDRFSAERLKGVDSTLKIQPAELGDSAMYLCASSPGLAVNNEQFFGPGTRLTVL.

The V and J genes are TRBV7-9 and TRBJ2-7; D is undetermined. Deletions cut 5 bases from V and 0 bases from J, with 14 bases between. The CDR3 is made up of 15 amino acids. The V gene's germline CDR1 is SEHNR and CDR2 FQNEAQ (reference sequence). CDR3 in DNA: TGTGCCAGCAGCCATCCCCAGAGCCCCTCCTACGAGCAGTACTTC. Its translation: CASSHPQSPSYEQYF.

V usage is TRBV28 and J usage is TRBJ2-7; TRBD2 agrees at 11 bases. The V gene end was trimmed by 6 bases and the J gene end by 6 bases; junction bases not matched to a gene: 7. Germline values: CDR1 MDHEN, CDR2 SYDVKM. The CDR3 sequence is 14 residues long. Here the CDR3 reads CASSWGLADPEQYF. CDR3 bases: TGTGCCAGCAGCTGGGGACTAGCGGATCCCGAGCAGTACTTC. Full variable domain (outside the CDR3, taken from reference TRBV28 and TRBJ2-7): DVKVTQSSRYLVKRTGEKVFLECVQDMDHENMFWYRQDPGLGLRLIYFSYDVKMKEKGDIPEGYSVSREKKERFSLILESASTNQTSMYLCASSWGLADPEQYFGPGTRLTVT.

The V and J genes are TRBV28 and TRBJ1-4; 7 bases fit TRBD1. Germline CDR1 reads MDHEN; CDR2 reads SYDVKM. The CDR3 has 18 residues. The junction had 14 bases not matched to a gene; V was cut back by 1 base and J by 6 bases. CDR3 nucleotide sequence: TGTGCCAGCAGTTTATACAAACAGGGGCCACCCTCGGATGAAAAACTGTTTTTT. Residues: CASSLYKQGPPSDEKLFF.

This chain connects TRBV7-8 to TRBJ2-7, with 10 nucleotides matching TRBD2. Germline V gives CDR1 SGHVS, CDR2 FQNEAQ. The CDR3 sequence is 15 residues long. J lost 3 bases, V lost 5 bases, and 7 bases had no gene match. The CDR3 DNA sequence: TGTGCCAGCAGCCCAGGGACTAGCGCAAACTACGAGCAGTACTTC. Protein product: CASSPGTSANYEQYF.

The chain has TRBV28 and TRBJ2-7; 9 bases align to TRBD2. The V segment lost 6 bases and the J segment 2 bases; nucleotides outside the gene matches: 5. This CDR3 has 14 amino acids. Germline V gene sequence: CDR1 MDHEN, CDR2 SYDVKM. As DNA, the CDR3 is TGTGCCAGCAGCCTGACTAGCGGACCCTACGAGCAGTACTTC. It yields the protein CASSLTSGPYEQYF.

The CDR3 bases are TGTGCCAGCAGCCGAAAGACTAGCGGGAGACAAGAGACCCAGTACTTC. This translates into CASSRKTSGRQETQYF. This rearrangement joins TRBV5-8 to TRBJ2-5, with 12 bases fitting TRBD2. Trimming removed 4 bases from V and 2 bases from J; junction bases left unmatched: 6. The CDR3 spans 16 residues. CDR1 and CDR2 from the germline V gene are SGHTS and YDEGEE.

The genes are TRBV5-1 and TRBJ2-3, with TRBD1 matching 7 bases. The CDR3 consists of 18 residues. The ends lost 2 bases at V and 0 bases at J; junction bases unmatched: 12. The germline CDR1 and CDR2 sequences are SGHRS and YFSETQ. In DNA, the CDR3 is TGCGCCAGCAGCTTAACGGCTCCCGGGACAGCTAGCACAGATACGCAGTATTTT. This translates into CASSLTAPGTASTDTQYF.

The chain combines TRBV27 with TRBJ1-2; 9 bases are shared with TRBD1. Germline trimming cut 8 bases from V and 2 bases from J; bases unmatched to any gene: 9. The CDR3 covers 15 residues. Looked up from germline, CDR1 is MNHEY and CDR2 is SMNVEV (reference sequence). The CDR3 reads CASGWDRAQNYGYTF. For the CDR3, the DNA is TGTGCCAGCGGCTGGGACAGGGCCCAAAACTATGGCTACACCTTC.

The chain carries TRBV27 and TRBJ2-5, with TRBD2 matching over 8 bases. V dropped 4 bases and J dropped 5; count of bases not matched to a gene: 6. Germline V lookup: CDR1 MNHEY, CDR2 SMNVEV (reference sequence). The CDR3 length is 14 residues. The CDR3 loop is CASSSSAGEETQYF. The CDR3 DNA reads TGTGCCAGCAGTTCCTCAGCGGGAGAGGAGACCCAGTACTTC.

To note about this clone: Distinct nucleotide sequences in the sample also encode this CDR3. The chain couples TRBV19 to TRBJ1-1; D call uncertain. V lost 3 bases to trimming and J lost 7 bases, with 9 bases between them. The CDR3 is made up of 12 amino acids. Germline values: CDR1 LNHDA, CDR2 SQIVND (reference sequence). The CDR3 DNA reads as TGTGCCAGTAGTATTGGGCGAATTGAAGCTTTCTTT. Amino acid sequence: CASSIGRIEAFF.

The CDR3 DNA reads TGTGCCAGCAGGGGCCGGGACAGGGAAGAGACCCAGTACTTC. Protein sequence: CASRGRDREETQYF. The chain is built from TRBV6-1 and TRBJ2-5; TRBD1 aligns across 9 bases. V shed 6 bases and J 3 bases; nucleotides not matched to a gene: 5. Germline V gene data show CDR1 as MNHNS and CDR2 as SASEGT. The CDR3 is made up of 14 amino acids.

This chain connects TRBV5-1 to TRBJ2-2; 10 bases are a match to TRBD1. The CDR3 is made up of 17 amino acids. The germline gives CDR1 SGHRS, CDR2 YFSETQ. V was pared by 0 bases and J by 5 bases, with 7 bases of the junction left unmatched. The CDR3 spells CASSLDRRTGGTGELFF. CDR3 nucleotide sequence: TGCGCCAGCAGCTTGGACAGGCGGACAGGGGGAACCGGGGAGCTGTTTTTT.

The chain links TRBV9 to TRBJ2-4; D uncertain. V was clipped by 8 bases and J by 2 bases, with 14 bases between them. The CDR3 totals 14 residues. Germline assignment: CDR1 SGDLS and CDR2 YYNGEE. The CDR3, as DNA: TGTGCCAGTTCCCTAGGTGTTACCAAAAACATTCAGTACTTC. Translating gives CASSLGVTKNIQYF.

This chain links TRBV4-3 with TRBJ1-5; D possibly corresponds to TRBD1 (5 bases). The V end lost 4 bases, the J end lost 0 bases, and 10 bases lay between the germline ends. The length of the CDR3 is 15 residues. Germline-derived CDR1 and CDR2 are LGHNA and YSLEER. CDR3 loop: CASSREGLSNQPQHF. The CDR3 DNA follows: TGCGCCAGCAGCCGTGAGGGACTTAGCAATCAGCCCCAGCATTTT.

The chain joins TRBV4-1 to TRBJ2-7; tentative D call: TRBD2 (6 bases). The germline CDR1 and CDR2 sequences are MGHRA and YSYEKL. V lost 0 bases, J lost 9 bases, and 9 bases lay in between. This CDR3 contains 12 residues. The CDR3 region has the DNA TGCGCCAGCAGCCAAGATCGGGGGACGCAGTACTTC. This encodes CASSQDRGTQYF.

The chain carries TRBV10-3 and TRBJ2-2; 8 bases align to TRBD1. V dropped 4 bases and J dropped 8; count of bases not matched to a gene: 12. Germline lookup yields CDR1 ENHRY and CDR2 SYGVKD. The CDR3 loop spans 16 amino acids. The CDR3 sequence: CAISGDRGLKAGELFF. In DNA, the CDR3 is TGTGCCATCAGTGGTGACAGGGGATTGAAAGCTGGGGAGCTGTTTTTT.

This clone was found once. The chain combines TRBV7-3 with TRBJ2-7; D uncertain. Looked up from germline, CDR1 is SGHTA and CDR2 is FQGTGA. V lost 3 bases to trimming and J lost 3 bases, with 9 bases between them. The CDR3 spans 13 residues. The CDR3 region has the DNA TGTGCCAGCAGCTTGAGAGGTAACTACGAGCAGTACTTC. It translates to CASSLRGNYEQYF.

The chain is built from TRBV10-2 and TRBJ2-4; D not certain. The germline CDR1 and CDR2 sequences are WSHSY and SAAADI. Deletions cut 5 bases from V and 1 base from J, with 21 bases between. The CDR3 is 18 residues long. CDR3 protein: CASSTTGPPRAAKNIQYF. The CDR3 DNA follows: TGCGCCAGCAGTACCACCGGGCCCCCCCGTGCGGCCAAAAACATTCAGTACTTC.

The CDR3 spells CASSSQGGRATDTQYF. CDR3 bases: TGCGCCAGCAGCTCTCAGGGCGGGAGGGCTACAGATACGCAGTATTTT. The rearrangement joins TRBV4-3 to TRBJ2-3; 9 nucleotides align to TRBD2. V shed 5 bases, J shed 3 bases, and the junction held 9 bases outside the gene matches. CDR1 LGHNA and CDR2 YSLEER come from the germline V gene. CDR3 length: 16 residues.

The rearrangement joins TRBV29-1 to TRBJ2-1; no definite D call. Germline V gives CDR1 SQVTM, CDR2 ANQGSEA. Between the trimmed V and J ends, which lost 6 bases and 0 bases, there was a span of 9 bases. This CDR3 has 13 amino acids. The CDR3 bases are TGCAGCGTCATGGGGTACTCCTACAATGAGCAGTTCTTC. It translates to CSVMGYSYNEQFF.

DNA of the CDR3: TGTGCCAGCAGCCAGAGACAGGGGAACACTGAAGCTTTCTTT. Translated, it gives CASSQRQGNTEAFF. The J gene is TRBJ1-1, the V gene TRBV4-2; 7 nucleotides align to TRBD1. This CDR3 has 14 amino acids. Unmatched junction bases numbered 2, after V lost 3 bases and J lost 1 base. The germline V gene encodes CDR1 LGHNA and CDR2 YNFKEQ.

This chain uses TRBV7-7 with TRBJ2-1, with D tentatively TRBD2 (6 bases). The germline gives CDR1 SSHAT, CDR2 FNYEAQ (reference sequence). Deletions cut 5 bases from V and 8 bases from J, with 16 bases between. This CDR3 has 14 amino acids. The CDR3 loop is CASSHVGLRDEQFF. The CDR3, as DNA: TGTGCCAGCAGCCACGTGGGACTTAGGGATGAGCAGTTCTTC.

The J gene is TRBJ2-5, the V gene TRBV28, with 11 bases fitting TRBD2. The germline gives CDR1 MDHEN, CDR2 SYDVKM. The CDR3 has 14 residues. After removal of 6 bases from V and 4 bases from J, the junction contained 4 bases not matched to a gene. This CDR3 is CASSLTSGIETQYF. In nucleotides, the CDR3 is TGTGCCAGCAGCCTGACTAGCGGGATAGAGACCCAGTACTTC.

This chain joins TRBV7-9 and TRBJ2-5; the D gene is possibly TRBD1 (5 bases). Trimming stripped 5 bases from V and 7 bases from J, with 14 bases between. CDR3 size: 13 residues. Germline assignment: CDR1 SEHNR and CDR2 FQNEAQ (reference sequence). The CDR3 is CASSGPDIWTQYF. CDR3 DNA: TGTGCCAGCAGCGGCCCGGACATCTGGACCCAGTACTTC. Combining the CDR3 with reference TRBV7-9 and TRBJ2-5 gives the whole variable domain DTGVSQNPRHKITKRGQNVTFRCDPISEHNRLYWYRQTLGQGPEFLTYFQNEAQLEKSRLLSDRFSAERPKGSFSTLEIQRTEQGDSAMYLCASSGPDIWTQYFGPGTRLLVL.

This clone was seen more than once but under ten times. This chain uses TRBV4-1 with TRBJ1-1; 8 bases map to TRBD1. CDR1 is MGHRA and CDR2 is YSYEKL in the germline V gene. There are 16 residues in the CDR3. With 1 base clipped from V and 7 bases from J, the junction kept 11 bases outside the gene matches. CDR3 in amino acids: CASSQGVHRGDDEAFF. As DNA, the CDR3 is TGCGCCAGCAGCCAAGGAGTCCACAGGGGGGACGATGAAGCTTTCTTT.

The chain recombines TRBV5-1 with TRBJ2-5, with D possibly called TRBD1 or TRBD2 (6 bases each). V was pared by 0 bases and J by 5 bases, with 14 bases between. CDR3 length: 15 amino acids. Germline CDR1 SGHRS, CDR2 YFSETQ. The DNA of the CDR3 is TGCGCCAGCAGCTTGGAAGGGGGGAAAAGGGAGACCCAGTACTTC. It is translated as CASSLEGGKRETQYF.

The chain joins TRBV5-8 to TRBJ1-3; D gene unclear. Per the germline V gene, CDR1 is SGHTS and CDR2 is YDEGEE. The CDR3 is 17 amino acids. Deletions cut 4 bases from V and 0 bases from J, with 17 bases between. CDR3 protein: CASSPAVFGVSGNTIYF. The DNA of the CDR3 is TGTGCCAGCAGCCCCGCGGTTTTCGGGGTCTCTGGAAACACCATATATTTT.

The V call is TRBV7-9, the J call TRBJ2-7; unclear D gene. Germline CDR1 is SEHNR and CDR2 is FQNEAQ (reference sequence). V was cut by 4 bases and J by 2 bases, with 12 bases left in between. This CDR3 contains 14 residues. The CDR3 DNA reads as TGTGCCAGCAGCTCGACCGAAAGCCCCTACGAGCAGTACTTC. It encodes CASSSTESPYEQYF. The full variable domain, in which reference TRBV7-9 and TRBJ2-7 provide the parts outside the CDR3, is DTGVSQNPRHKITKRGQNVTFRCDPISEHNRLYWYRQTLGQGPEFLTYFQNEAQLEKSRLLSDRFSAERPKGSFSTLEIQRTEQGDSAMYLCASSSTESPYEQYFGPGTRLTVT.